These T cell receptor beta chains were read from a single sample in a study of regulatory T cells in long-lasting Graves disease. TCRdb re-analysed the multiplex PCR reads in MiXCR, keeping a single row per CDR3 protein. The table includes 200,000 to 250,000 distinct CDR3 sequences, less than 20% detected once. The same specimen was also included in a second study, on T cells in Graves' hyperthyroidism and ophthalmopathy.

The source material was peripheral blood mononuclear cells (PBMCs), sampled at new diagnosis, from a patient treated with antithyroid drugs. The receptors were gathered from a woman under 40 with Graves disease. CDR3s include the opening cysteine and the closing phenylalanine or tryptophan. D genes are given only for firm matches. Clone size is given for some rows only: seen once, a few or many times, or a class if the clone is expanded.

>TRBD1|many|TRBV19|TRBJ1-4
CASNVPGQGADEKLFF
TGTGCCAGTAACGTCCCGGGACAGGGGGCGGATGAAAAACTGTTTTTT
>TRBD1|few|TRBV9|TRBJ2-7
CASSRGTAKTYEQYF
TGTGCCAGCAGCCGAGGGACAGCAAAAACCTACGAGCAGTACTTC
>-|many|TRBV28|TRBJ1-2
CASTDGGQRTFGYTF
TGTGCCAGCACCGACGGGGGACAAAGAACTTTTGGCTACACCTTC
>TRBD2|many|TRBV10-3|TRBJ2-3
CAIGGAGATDTQYF
TGTGCCATCGGGGGAGCGGGAGCCACAGATACGCAGTATTTT
>TRBD2|many|TRBV2|TRBJ2-3
CASSLAIAGATDTQYF
TGTGCCAGCAGTCTCGCTATAGCGGGAGCAACAGATACGCAGTATTTT
>TRBD2|many|TRBV7-9|TRBJ2-1
CASSLVSGRSNEQFF
TGTGCCAGCAGCTTAGTGTCCGGGAGGTCGAATGAGCAGTTCTTC
>-|many|TRBV27|TRBJ1-4
CASRPEVPNEKLFF
TGTGCCAGCAGACCAGAGGTCCCGAATGAAAAACTGTTTTTT
>-|-|TRBV28|TRBJ2-7
CASSLFGESPDEQYF
TGTGCCAGCAGTTTATTTGGGGAGTCCCCGGACGAGCAGTACTTC
>TRBD2|few|TRBV6-1|TRBJ2-2
CASIGTSGLYTGELFF
TGTGCCAGCATCGGGACTAGCGGTTTATACACCGGGGAGCTGTTTTTT
>-|-|TRBV7-2|TRBJ1-3
CASSRVRGGNTIYF
TGTGCCAGCAGTCGGGTCAGGGGCGGTAACACCATATATTTT
>-|many|TRBV20-1|TRBJ2-1
CSARGGLSSYNEQFF
TGCAGTGCTAGAGGGGGACTGAGCTCCTACAATGAGCAGTTCTTC
>TRBD1|many|TRBV6-1|TRBJ1-6
CASSALPRDSYNSPLHF
TGTGCCAGCAGTGCCCTCCCCCGGGACAGCTATAATTCACCCCTCCACTTT
>-|-|TRBV7-6|TRBJ1-2
CASSRLEDGYTF
TGTGCCAGCAGTAGACTTGAGGATGGCTACACCTTC
>TRBD1|many|TRBV25-1|TRBJ1-6
CASQGEGDGYNSPLHF
TGTGCCAGCCAGGGGGAGGGGGACGGGTATAATTCACCCCTCCACTTT
>-|many|TRBV3-1|TRBJ2-1
CASSQAGSSHNEQFF
TGTGCCAGCAGCCAAGCTGGTAGCTCCCACAATGAGCAGTTCTTC
>TRBD2|many|TRBV6-5|TRBJ2-7
CASSYSSGSLPSSYEQYF
TGTGCCAGCAGTTACAGTAGCGGGAGCCTCCCCAGCTCCTACGAGCAGTACTTC
>-|many|TRBV7-9|TRBJ2-4
CASSSGQLLPKNIQYF
TGTGCCAGCAGCTCAGGACAGCTACTCCCCAAAAACATTCAGTACTTC
>TRBD1|many|TRBV18|TRBJ2-5
CASSRGQGETQYF
TGTGCCAGCTCACGTGGACAGGGGGAGACCCAGTACTTC
>-|few|TRBV15|TRBJ2-7
CATSRDRTVGEQYF
TGTGCCACCAGCAGAGATCGCACGGTTGGGGAGCAGTACTTC
>TRBD1|many|TRBV5-5|TRBJ1-1
CASSYMTGRAFF
TGTGCCAGCAGTTACATGACAGGGAGGGCTTTCTTT
>TRBD1|many|TRBV9|TRBJ1-4
CASSFGTVNEKLFF
TGTGCCAGCAGCTTTGGGACAGTGAATGAAAAACTGTTTTTT
>TRBD1|few|TRBV28|TRBJ2-7
CAISTPGTGYREQYF
TGTGCCATCTCTACCCCCGGGACAGGGTATCGCGAGCAGTACTTC
>-|-|TRBV25-1|TRBJ1-1
CASSEGGQGTEAFF
TGTGCCAGCAGTGAAGGGGGGCAGGGCACTGAAGCTTTCTTT
>TRBD1|many|TRBV6-1|TRBJ2-7
CASWDSNYEQYF
TGTGCCAGCTGGGACAGCAACTACGAGCAGTACTTC
>-|many|TRBV6-2/TRBV6-3|TRBJ2-1
CASSRTQTGSYNEQFF
TGTGCCAGCAGCCGGACACAGACGGGCTCCTACAATGAGCAGTTCTTC
>TRBD1|many|TRBV20-1|TRBJ2-7
CSAPLRGQGSFFFYEQYF
TGCAGTGCCCCTCTGCGGGGACAGGGTAGTTTTTTTTTCTACGAGCAGTACTTC
>TRBD2|-|TRBV7-6|TRBJ2-7
CASSLASSGGAYEQYF
TGTGCCAGCAGCTTAGCGTCAAGCGGGGGAGCCTACGAGCAGTACTTC
>-|once|TRBV20-1|TRBJ2-3
CSARGVGDTQYF
TGCAGTGCTAGAGGTGTCGGCGATACGCAGTATTTT
>-|-|TRBV20-1|TRBJ2-1
CSARVEVVPREQFF
TGCAGTGCTAGAGTGGAGGTAGTGCCCAGGGAGCAGTTCTTC
>-|many|TRBV20-1|TRBJ1-5
CSASTGQGGQPQHF
TGCAGTGCTAGTACAGGGCAAGGAGGACAGCCCCAGCATTTT